The present T cell receptor beta chain was sequenced within a study of blood T cells in healthy people across ages. Next came a second PCR, run for roughly 6 to 11 cycles, which used a sample-barcoded 5' primer along with a J-beta primer mix. TCRdb recomputed calls from the 5' RACE reads with MiXCR, one row per CDR3 protein. In the table there are 600,000 to 1,000,000 distinct CDR3 sequences, about 62% of which are singletons. Deletions cut 1 base from V and 7 bases from J, with 5 bases between. The CDR3 extends over 13 amino acids. Germline CDR1 is MDHEN and CDR2 is SYDVKM. The V gene is TRBV28, the J gene TRBJ1-6; D not certain. Specimen: blood. This receptor was taken from a man in his thirties or forties in good health. CDR3 loop: CASSLSGNSPLHF. CDR3 sequence (DNA): TGTGCCAGCAGTTTATCGGGAAATTCACCCCTCCACTTT.